The TCR beta chain described here comes from a study of OX40 agonist ivuxolimab in advanced cancers. Study at large: Administration of intravenous ivuxolimab to patients occurred every 2 weeks at 0.01 to 10 mg/kg.

J gave up 7 bases and V 5 bases, and 14 bases lay outside the gene matches. The CDR3 extends over 18 amino acids. CDR1 is SGHTA, CDR2 FQGNSA, per germline. Using immunoSEQ multiplex PCR, the repertoire was profiled, and TCRdb retains in-frame clones only, with some absent. This sample has about 85,000 clones, with roughly 91% found just once. V and J are TRBV7-2 and TRBJ1-4, with 12 bases aligning to TRBD1. The specimen comprised CD4+ or CD8+ T cells sorted from blood, sampled in a trial of the OX40 agonist ivuxolimab. This sequence was found in an adult with an advanced solid tumor such as melanoma, head and neck, liver or kidney cancer. CDR3 nucleotides: TGTGCCAGCAGCAGTCGTGGGACAGGGGGCGCCGCGCGTGAAAAACTGTTTTTT. Translating gives CASSSRGTGGAAREKLFF.